These 30 T cell receptor beta chains were all obtained from the same sample, sequenced in a study of control samples from healthy donors and cancer patients. Using immunoSEQ multiplex PCR, the repertoire was profiled, and TCRdb retains in-frame clones only, with some absent. The sample includes approximately 210,000 clones, approximately 91% of them seen just once. Sequenced input: blood. The source of these receptors is a man aged 25 to 45 in good health.

This clone showed up just once. The genes are TRBV6-6 and TRBJ1-2; D unclear. CDR1 and CDR2 from the germline V gene are MNHNY and SVGAGI (reference sequence). This CDR3 comprises 12 residues. Trimming shortened V by 5 bases and J by 3 bases, and 7 bases separated the two germline ends. CDR3 residues: CASSHGDYGYTF. In DNA, the CDR3 is TGTGCCAGCAGTCACGGCGACTATGGCTACACCTTC.

The CDR3 protein is CASSLKASTEAFF. For the CDR3, the DNA is TGTGCCAGCAGCCTAAAGGCCTCTACTGAAGCTTTCTTT. The gene calls are TRBV7-9 and TRBJ1-1; unclear D gene. The CDR3 is 13 amino acids. Germline V gene sequence: CDR1 SEHNR, CDR2 FQNEAQ (reference sequence). V lost 5 bases, J lost 5 bases, and 12 bases lay in between.

The V and J genes are TRBV5-1 and TRBJ1-3; 8 bases map to TRBD1. Losses at the gene ends were 4 bases for V and 0 bases for J; bases not matched to a gene: 9. The CDR3 is 17 residues long. Germline V lookup: CDR1 SGHRS, CDR2 YFSETQ. CDR3 sequence (DNA): TGCGCCAGCAGCCCGGGACAGGTGCCTTACTCTGGAAACACCATATATTTT. It translates to CASSPGQVPYSGNTIYF. The full variable domain, rest sourced from reference TRBV5-1 and TRBJ1-3, is KAGVTQTPRYLIKTRGQQVTLSCSPISGHRSVSWYQQTPGQGLQFLFEYFSETQRNKGNFPGRFSGRQFSNSRSEMNVSTLELGDSALYLCASSPGQVPYSGNTIYFGEGSWLTVV.

Remarks on this clone: An end of the junction does not agree with germline; a read error may underlie this. The chain uses TRBV11-2 and TRBJ2-7, with TRBD2 as a possible D gene (6 bases). The CDR3 totals 16 residues. Per the germline V gene, CDR1 is SGHAT and CDR2 is FQNNGV. The CDR3 DNA reads TGTGCCAGCAGTTTAGGGATCTCCGGGACTCCTTACGAGCAGTACTTC. Amino acid sequence: CASSLGISGTPYEQYF.

V gene TRBV6-5 combines with J gene TRBJ1-6; 8 bases line up with TRBD1. This CDR3 has 13 amino acids. J was trimmed by 10 bases and V by 6 bases; bases with no gene match: 5. Germline values: CDR1 MNHEY, CDR2 SVGAGI. This CDR3 is CASSPGGGSPLHF. The CDR3 bases are TGTGCCAGCAGCCCAGGGGGCGGATCACCCCTCCACTTT.

V and J are TRBV6-5 and TRBJ2-1; 8 nucleotides match TRBD1. The CDR3 length is 13 residues. The germline CDR1 and CDR2 sequences are MNHEY and SVGAGI. J was trimmed by 3 bases and V by 8 bases; bases with no gene match: 3. CDR3 coding DNA: TGTGCCAGCCGGACAGGGAACTACAATGAGCAGTTCTTC. The encoded protein is CASRTGNYNEQFF.

V and J are TRBV12-5 and TRBJ1-1, with a weak D call TRBD1 (5 bases). V was cut by 4 bases and J by 1 base, with 13 bases left in between. Per the germline V gene, CDR1 is LGHNT and CDR2 is FRNRAP. The CDR3 loop spans 15 amino acids. For the CDR3, the DNA is TGTGCTAGTGGTTCCTCGGGACGGCAGAACACTGAAGCTTTCTTT. The encoded protein is CASGSSGRQNTEAFF.

The gene calls are TRBV27 and TRBJ1-2; D is unclear. V was pared by 6 bases and J by 4 bases, with 15 bases between. The CDR3 has 14 amino acids. Germline V CDR1 and CDR2: MNHEY, SMNVEV (reference sequence). Written as DNA, the CDR3 is TGTGCCAGCAGAGGTACCTCCGGACTCTATGGCTACACCTTC. Amino acids: CASRGTSGLYGYTF.

The chain couples TRBV5-6 to TRBJ2-7, with D perhaps matching TRBD1 (5 bases). CDR3 length: 13 residues. V was pared by 6 bases and J by 0 bases, with 10 bases between. CDR1 is SGHDT and CDR2 is YYEEEE in the germline V gene. CDR3 protein: CASNFQGSYEQYF. The CDR3 nucleotides read TGTGCCAGCAATTTCCAGGGCTCCTACGAGCAGTACTTC.

The chain has TRBV29-1 and TRBJ2-7; D is ambiguous. V was pared by 4 bases and J by 6 bases, with 13 bases between. Germline V gene data show CDR1 as SQVTM and CDR2 as ANQGSEA. The CDR3 is 12 amino acids. CDR3: CSVVREEREQYF. The CDR3 bases are TGCAGCGTTGTTAGGGAAGAGCGCGAGCAGTACTTC.

The J gene is TRBJ1-5, the V gene TRBV10-3, with D hard to call. CDR1 and CDR2 from the germline V gene are ENHRY and SYGVKD. Trimming pared 0 bases from V and 0 bases from J, leaving 6 bases between. The CDR3 extends over 15 amino acids. CDR3 in DNA: TGTGCCATCAGTGAGTCGCATATTAGCAATCAGCCCCAGCATTTT. Protein: CAISESHISNQPQHF.

The chain recombines TRBV7-9 with TRBJ1-4; perhaps TRBD1 as D (5 bases). This CDR3 has 15 residues. Germline V lookup: CDR1 SEHNR, CDR2 FQNEAQ (reference sequence). V was trimmed by 6 bases and J by 8 bases, leaving 19 bases between them. CDR3 in amino acids: CASSQTSRGREKLFF. The CDR3 nucleotides are TGTGCCAGCAGTCAAACGAGTAGGGGACGGGAAAAACTGTTTTTT.

The genes are TRBV2 and TRBJ2-3; 8 nucleotides agree with TRBD2. After removal of 8 bases from V and 1 base from J, the junction contained 5 bases not matched to a gene. The CDR3 runs to 14 residues. Per germline, CDR1 SNHLY and CDR2 FYNNEI. Here the CDR3 DNA reads TGTGCCAGCGTACGGGGGGGCGGCACAGATACGCAGTATTTT. It specifies CASVRGGGTDTQYF.

The chain combines TRBV19 with TRBJ2-1, with D hard to call. CDR1 LNHDA and CDR2 SQIVND come from the germline V gene (reference sequence). Trimming pared 5 bases from V and 6 bases from J, leaving 11 bases between. CDR3 length: 13 amino acids. The DNA of the CDR3 is TGTGCCAGTAGTTTCGGACCACTCAATGAGCAGTTCTTC. This translates into CASSFGPLNEQFF.

This chain uses TRBV7-9 with TRBJ2-7; TRBD1 agrees at 10 bases. Germline V gene lookup returns CDR1 SEHNR and CDR2 FQNEAQ (reference sequence). After removal of 5 bases from V and 4 bases from J, the junction contained 5 bases not matched to a gene. CDR3 length equals 14 residues. The CDR3 bases are TGTGCCAGCAGCAGAAGGGACAGGGGATACGAGCAGTACTTC. Translated: CASSRRDRGYEQYF.

The chain carries TRBV5-5 and TRBJ2-1; D may be TRBD2 (6 bases). Germline CDR1 reads SGHKS; CDR2 reads YYEKEE (reference sequence). This CDR3 spans 16 amino acids. V was trimmed by 2 bases and J by 3 bases, leaving 15 bases between them. CDR3 protein: CASSFASGTHYNEQFF. CDR3 nucleotide sequence: TGTGCCAGCAGCTTTGCATCCGGGACTCACTACAATGAGCAGTTCTTC.

The V and J genes are TRBV7-8 and TRBJ1-2; perhaps TRBD1 as D (6 bases). The length of the CDR3 is 14 residues. The V gene lost 1 base and the J gene lost 4 bases, with 10 bases spanning the gap. Germline CDR1 and CDR2: SGHVS and FQNEAQ. CDR3 region: CASSLVKDSYGYTF. The CDR3 DNA is TGTGCCAGCAGCTTAGTCAAGGACAGCTATGGCTACACCTTC.

The chain has TRBV27 and TRBJ1-5, with a possible D match to TRBD1 (6 bases). This CDR3 is built from 17 residues. With 8 bases removed from V and 4 bases from J, the gap between germline ends came to 24 bases. Looked up from germline, CDR1 is MNHEY and CDR2 is SMNVEV (reference sequence). The CDR3 protein is CASSRTTGQLFNQPQHF. The CDR3 DNA reads TGTGCCAGCTCCCGAACCACGGGACAACTATTTAATCAGCCCCAGCATTTT.

This clone was seen once. CDR3: CASSQDPKARGDTQYF. The DNA for the CDR3 is TGCGCCAGCAGCCAAGATCCCAAGGCCCGAGGAGATACGCAGTATTTT. The chain recombines TRBV4-1 with TRBJ2-3; no definite D call. This CDR3 comprises 16 residues. V lost 0 bases and J lost 5, with 15 bases in between. The germline gives CDR1 MGHRA, CDR2 YSYEKL.

The J gene is TRBJ1-1, the V gene TRBV30, with 7 positions matching TRBD1. V lost 2 bases to trimming and J lost 5 bases; unmatched junction nucleotides: 8. The germline CDR1 and CDR2 sequences are GTSNPN and SVGIG (reference sequence). The CDR3 covers 14 residues. The CDR3 here is CAWSLETGRTEAFF. CDR3 DNA sequence: TGTGCCTGGAGTTTGGAGACAGGGAGAACTGAAGCTTTCTTT.

DNA for the CDR3: TGTGCCAGCAGTTCGGGACTAGCGGTGGATACGCAGTATTTT. Residues: CASSSGLAVDTQYF. The V and J genes are TRBV27 and TRBJ2-3, with 11 bases lining up with TRBD2. Germline loops: CDR1 MNHEY, CDR2 SMNVEV (reference sequence). V shed 4 bases and J 6 bases; nucleotides not matched to a gene: 3. This CDR3 comprises 14 residues.

The CDR3 here is CASSWMGQDGDGYTF. The CDR3 DNA is TGCGCCAGCAGCTGGATGGGACAGGACGGGGATGGCTACACCTTC. The V gene is TRBV5-1, the J gene TRBJ1-2; 8 bases line up with TRBD1. This CDR3 comprises 15 residues. The ends lost 3 bases at V and 6 bases at J; junction bases unmatched: 10. Germline V gives CDR1 SGHRS, CDR2 YFSETQ.

The chain links TRBV10-1 to TRBJ2-3, with D hard to call. The germline V and J ends were trimmed by 0 bases and 1 base, with 8 bases remaining between them. This CDR3 contains 15 residues. In germline, CDR1 is WNHNN, CDR2 SYGVQD (reference sequence). Here the CDR3 DNA reads TGCGCCAGCAGTGAGTCAAGAACCCGCACAGATACGCAGTATTTT. Residues: CASSESRTRTDTQYF.

CDR3 sequence: CASSQSTGTVAGPYGYTF. As DNA, the CDR3 is TGCGCCAGCAGTCAATCGACAGGCACCGTCGCCGGCCCTTATGGCTACACCTTC. The V call is TRBV23-1, the J call TRBJ1-2; D possibly corresponds to TRBD1 (6 bases). TRBV23-1 is marked as an open reading frame, function uncertain. There are 18 residues in the CDR3. Trimming took off 0 bases at V and 5 bases at J, with 22 bases between the two ends.

V gene TRBV11-3 combines with J gene TRBJ1-1; TRBD1 matches 8 bases. CDR3 length: 13 residues. J lost 3 bases, V lost 5 bases, and 2 bases had no gene match. Per germline, CDR1 SGHNT and CDR2 YENEEA. The CDR3 nucleotides are TGTGCCAGCAGCCAGGGGGCCCACACTGAAGCTTTCTTT. Amino acids: CASSQGAHTEAFF.

The rearrangement links TRBV11-2 to TRBJ2-3, with D hard to call. The CDR3 contains 11 residues. V was shortened by 3 bases and J by 5 bases, with 3 bases between the two germline ends. Germline loops: CDR1 SGHAT, CDR2 FQNNGV. The CDR3 region is CASSFRDTQYF. In nucleotides, the CDR3 is TGTGCCAGCAGCTTTAGAGATACGCAGTATTTT.

This rearrangement joins TRBV19 to TRBJ1-6; tentative D call: TRBD1 (5 bases). The germline V and J ends were trimmed by 3 bases and 10 bases, with 16 bases remaining between them. The CDR3 has 15 amino acids. Germline loops: CDR1 LNHDA, CDR2 SQIVND (reference sequence). Here the CDR3 DNA reads TGTGCCAGTAGTATTACGGGGGTCGCAGGGTCACCCCTCCACTTT. Protein: CASSITGVAGSPLHF.

The J gene is TRBJ1-3, the V gene TRBV12-3 or TRBV12-4; D is uncertain. The CDR3 is made up of 12 amino acids. V dropped 7 bases and J dropped 4 bases, with 8 bases sitting between them. For the CDR3, the DNA is TGTGCCAGCACCAAGCCAGGAAACACCATATATTTT. Its protein is CASTKPGNTIYF.

This clone appeared a few times. The chain joins TRBV30 to TRBJ2-3; possible D gene TRBD2, 5 bases. V lost 1 base to trimming and J lost 11 bases, with 10 bases between them. CDR1 is GTSNPN and CDR2 is SVGIG in the germline V gene (reference sequence). This CDR3 comprises 11 residues. CDR3 in amino acids: CAWSESGKQYF. DNA for the CDR3: TGTGCCTGGAGTGAATCGGGGAAGCAGTATTTT.

The chain uses TRBV5-1 and TRBJ1-6; D is uncertain. Germline V lookup: CDR1 SGHRS, CDR2 YFSETQ. Trimming shortened V by 2 bases and J by 5 bases, and 11 bases separated the two germline ends. The CDR3 covers 15 residues. The CDR3 reads CASSLGSDHNSPLHF. CDR3 sequence (DNA): TGCGCCAGCAGCTTAGGCAGTGACCATAATTCACCCCTCCACTTT.